Each of the 4 T cell receptor beta chains below was sequenced from the same sample in a study of blood T cell repertoires in COVID-19. The repertoire was sequenced with immunoSEQ multiplex PCR; TCRdb's copy has only in-frame clones and lacks some. The sample comprises approximately 140,000 clones, about three quarters of which are singletons, and about an eighth rests with the top ten. Sequencing input: peripheral blood. The source is a man of 80 years or more with acute or convalescent COVID-19.

The chain joins TRBV9 to TRBJ1-2; the D is unclear. Germline CDR1 reads SGDLS; CDR2 reads YYNGEE. The CDR3 totals 14 residues. The V end lost 0 bases, the J end lost 8 bases, and 14 bases lay between the germline ends. The CDR3 region is CASSVAGEFEGYTF. The CDR3, as DNA: TGTGCCAGCAGCGTAGCTGGAGAGTTCGAGGGCTACACCTTC.

The CDR3 nucleotides are TGTGCCATCACGTCCAGGGGTAATTCACCCCTCCACTTT. This translates into CAITSRGNSPLHF. The gene calls are TRBV6-5 and TRBJ1-6, with D possibly being TRBD1 (6 bases). V was cut by 10 bases and J by 6 bases, with 13 bases left in between. Germline CDR1 MNHEY, CDR2 SVGAGI. CDR3 length: 13 residues.

This chain connects TRBV19 to TRBJ1-5; no definite D call. Germline-derived CDR1 and CDR2 are LNHDA and SQIVND (reference sequence). Trimming removed 4 bases at V and 9 bases at J, with 10 bases between. The length of the CDR3 is 12 residues. The CDR3 loop is CASSSQPRPQHF. For the CDR3, the DNA is TGTGCCAGTAGTAGCCAACCGAGGCCCCAGCATTTT.

In DNA, the CDR3 is TGTGCCAGCTCACCGACGGCAGGGAACACTGAAGCTTTCTTT. This encodes CASSPTAGNTEAFF. The chain carries TRBV18 and TRBJ1-1; D is unclear. V was shortened by 3 bases and J by 1 base, with 9 bases between the two germline ends. CDR1 is KGHSH, CDR2 LQKENI, per germline. CDR3 length: 14 amino acids. The whole variable domain, remainder taken from reference TRBV18 and TRBJ1-1, is NAGVMQNPRHLVRRRGQEARLRCSPMKGHSHVYWYRQLPEEGLKFMVYLQKENIIDESGMPKERFSAEFPKEGPSILRIQQVVRGDSAAYFCASSPTAGNTEAFFGQGTRLTVV.